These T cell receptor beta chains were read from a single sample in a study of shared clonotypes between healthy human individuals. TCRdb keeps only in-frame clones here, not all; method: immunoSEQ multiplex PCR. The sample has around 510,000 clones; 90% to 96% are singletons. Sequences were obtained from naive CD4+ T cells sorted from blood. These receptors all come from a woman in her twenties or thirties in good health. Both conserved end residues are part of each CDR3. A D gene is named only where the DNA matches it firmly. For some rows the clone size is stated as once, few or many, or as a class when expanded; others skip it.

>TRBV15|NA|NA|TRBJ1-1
CATSFTGRRGEAFF
TGTGCCACCAGCTTTACAGGGAGAAGGGGTGAAGCTTTCTTT
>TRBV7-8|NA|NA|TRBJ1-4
CASSPSQGSEKLFF
TGTGCCAGCAGCCCCTCTCAGGGCAGTGAAAAACTGTTTTTT
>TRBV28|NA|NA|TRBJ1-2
CASSFSARGYTF
TGTGCCAGCAGTTTTTCGGCCAGGGGCTACACCTTC
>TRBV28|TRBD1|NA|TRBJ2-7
CASIQGDRTTYEQYF
TGTGCCAGCATCCAGGGGGACAGAACCACCTACGAGCAGTACTTC
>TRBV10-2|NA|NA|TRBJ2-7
CASGDYPSNSYEQYF
TGCGCCAGCGGTGACTACCCCTCTAACTCCTACGAGCAGTACTTC
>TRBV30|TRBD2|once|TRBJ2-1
CAWSGASGSNNEQFF
TGTGCCTGGAGTGGCGCTAGCGGGAGTAACAATGAGCAGTTCTTC
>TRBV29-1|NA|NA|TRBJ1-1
CSVDSLQGEEAFF
TGCAGCGTTGACTCGTTACAGGGTGAGGAAGCTTTCTTT
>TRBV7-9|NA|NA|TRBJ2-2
CASSLGGTGELFF
TGTGCCAGCAGCTTAGGGGGCACCGGGGAGCTGTTTTTT
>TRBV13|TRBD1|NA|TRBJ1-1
CASSQTGGWGAFF
TGTGCCAGCAGCCAGACAGGGGGCTGGGGAGCTTTCTTT
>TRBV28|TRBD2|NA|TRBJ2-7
CASSSPPGLAGDEQYF
TGTGCCAGCAGTTCACCACCGGGACTAGCGGGAGACGAGCAGTACTTC
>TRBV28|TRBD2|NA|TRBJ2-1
CASSFGTSRNNEQFF
TGTGCCAGCAGTTTCGGGACTAGCAGAAACAATGAGCAGTTCTTC
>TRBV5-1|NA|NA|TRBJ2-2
CASSYLGTTSGELFF
TGCGCCAGCAGCTACTTGGGGACCACCTCCGGGGAGCTGTTTTTT
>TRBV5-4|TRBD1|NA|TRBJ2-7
CASSAGQGRGTYEQYF
TGTGCCAGCAGCGCAGGACAGGGGAGGGGGACCTACGAGCAGTACTTC
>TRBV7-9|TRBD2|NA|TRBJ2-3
CASSLLAGASDTQYF
TGTGCCAGCAGCCTACTAGCGGGAGCTTCAGATACGCAGTATTTT
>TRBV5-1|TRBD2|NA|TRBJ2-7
CASSSPGTSVNEQYF
TGCGCCAGCAGCTCCCCAGGGACTAGCGTCAACGAGCAGTACTTC
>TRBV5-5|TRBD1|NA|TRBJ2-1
CASSYLQGSSYNEQFF
TGTGCCAGCTCCTACTTACAGGGGAGCTCCTACAATGAGCAGTTCTTC
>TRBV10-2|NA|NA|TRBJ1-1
CASSEAIRPSTEAFF
TGCGCCAGCAGTGAGGCGATCCGTCCATCCACTGAAGCTTTCTTT
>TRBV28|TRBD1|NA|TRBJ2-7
CASDRGRPQYEQYF
TGTGCCAGCGACAGGGGGCGGCCCCAATACGAGCAGTACTTC
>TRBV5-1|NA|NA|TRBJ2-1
CASSPVGGLTNNEQFF
TGCGCCAGCAGCCCGGTGGGGGGTTTAACCAACAATGAGCAGTTCTTC
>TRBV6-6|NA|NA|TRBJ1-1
CASLDSNTEAFF
TGTGCCAGTCTAGACAGTAACACTGAAGCTTTCTTT
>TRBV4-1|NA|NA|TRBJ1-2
CASSQGHGGQANYGYTF
TGCGCCAGCAGCCAAGGGCATGGGGGACAAGCTAACTATGGCTACACCTTC
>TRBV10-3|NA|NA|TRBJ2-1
CAISGRLGGAGGNYNEQFF
TGTGCCATCAGTGGCCGCCTTGGCGGAGCAGGCGGGAACTACAATGAGCAGTTCTTC
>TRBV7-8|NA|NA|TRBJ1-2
CASSQNLDSRGAGERGYTF
TGTGCCAGCAGCCAAAACCTAGATTCACGGGGGGCCGGTGAGCGTGGCTACACCTTC
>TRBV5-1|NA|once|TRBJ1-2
CASSLEARYGYTF
TGCGCCAGCAGCTTGGAAGCGAGATATGGCTACACCTTC
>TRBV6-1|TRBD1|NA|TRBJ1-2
CASSLTGGAWGYTF
TGTGCCAGCAGTTTGACAGGGGGCGCGTGGGGCTACACCTTC
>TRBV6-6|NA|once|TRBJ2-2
CASRLGGELFF
TGTGCCAGCAGGCTAGGCGGGGAGCTGTTTTTT
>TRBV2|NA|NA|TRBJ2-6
CASSALLSSSGANVLTF
TGTGCCAGCAGTGCGTTGCTGTCGAGCTCTGGGGCCAACGTCCTGACTTTC
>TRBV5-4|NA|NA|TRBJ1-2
CASSSTRDGYTF
TGTGCCAGCAGCTCCACAAGGGATGGCTACACCTTC
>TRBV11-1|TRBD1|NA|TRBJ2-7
CASSTRDRTSYEQYF
TGTGCCAGCAGCACCCGGGACAGGACCTCCTACGAGCAGTACTTC
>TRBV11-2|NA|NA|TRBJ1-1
CASSLEARARNTEAFF
TGTGCCAGCAGCTTAGAAGCAAGGGCGCGGAACACTGAAGCTTTCTTT
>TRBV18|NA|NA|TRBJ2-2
CASSLDISSNTGELFF
TGTGCCAGCTCCCTAGACATTTCTTCGAACACCGGGGAGCTGTTTTTT
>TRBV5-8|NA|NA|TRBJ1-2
CASSLAAGGARVYGYTF
TGTGCCAGCAGCTTGGCTGCTGGAGGCGCACGGGTCTATGGCTACACCTTC
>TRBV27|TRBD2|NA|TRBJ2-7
CASSVLASGRASYEQYF
TGTGCCAGCAGTGTATTGGCTAGCGGGAGGGCGTCCTACGAGCAGTACTTC
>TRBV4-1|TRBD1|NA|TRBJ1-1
CASSLYPPGTGGMNTEAFF
TGCGCCAGCAGCCTCTACCCCCCCGGGACAGGGGGCATGAACACTGAAGCTTTCTTT
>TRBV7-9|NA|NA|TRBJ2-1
CASSNTRLNEQFF
TGTGCCAGCAGCAACACTAGACTAAATGAGCAGTTCTTC
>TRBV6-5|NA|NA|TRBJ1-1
CASSDRLMNTEAFF
TGTGCCAGCAGCGACAGGCTTATGAACACTGAAGCTTTCTTT
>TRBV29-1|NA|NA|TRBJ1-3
CSVEGVGNTIYF
TGCAGCGTTGAAGGGGTAGGAAACACCATATATTTT
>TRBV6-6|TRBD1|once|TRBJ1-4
CASTSRGDNEKLFF
TGTGCCAGCACCAGCAGGGGGGATAATGAAAAACTGTTTTTT
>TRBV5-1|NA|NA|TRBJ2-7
CASSLEQGSYEQYF
TGCGCCAGCAGCTTGGAGCAGGGCTCCTACGAGCAGTACTTC
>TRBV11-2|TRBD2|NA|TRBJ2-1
CASSSGTSVYNEQFF
TGTGCCAGCAGCTCCGGGACTAGCGTCTACAATGAGCAGTTCTTC
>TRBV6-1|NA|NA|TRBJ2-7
CASSEDRGVGSSYEQYF
TGTGCCAGCAGTGAAGACCGAGGGGTAGGGAGCTCCTACGAGCAGTACTTC
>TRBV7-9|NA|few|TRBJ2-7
CASSLPGEQYF
TGTGCCAGCAGCTTACCGGGTGAGCAGTACTTC
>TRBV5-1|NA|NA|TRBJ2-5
CASSLSPGGTGETQYF
TGCGCCAGCAGCTTGTCTCCTGGCGGCACGGGGGAGACCCAGTACTTC
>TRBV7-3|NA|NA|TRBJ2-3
CASSLTNTDTQYF
TGTGCCAGCAGCTTAACGAATACAGATACGCAGTATTTT
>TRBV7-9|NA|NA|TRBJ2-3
CASSLSQWGSSTDTQYF
TGTGCCAGCAGCTTATCGCAGTGGGGGAGTAGCACAGATACGCAGTATTTT
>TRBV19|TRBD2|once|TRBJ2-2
CASRTSGRNPGELFF
TGTGCCAGTAGGACTAGCGGGAGGAATCCCGGGGAGCTGTTTTTT
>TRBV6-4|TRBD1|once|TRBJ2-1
CASSMKGAYNEQFF
TGTGCCAGCAGTATGAAGGGGGCTTACAATGAGCAGTTCTTC
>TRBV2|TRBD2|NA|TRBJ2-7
CASSEIAGDYEQYF
TGTGCCAGCAGTGAAATAGCGGGAGACTACGAGCAGTACTTC
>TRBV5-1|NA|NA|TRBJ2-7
CASSLGGPAEGTYEQYF
TGCGCCAGCAGCTTGGGGGGGCCAGCGGAGGGGACCTACGAGCAGTACTTC
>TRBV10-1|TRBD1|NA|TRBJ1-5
CASSWDRGYSNQPQHF
TGCGCCAGCAGCTGGGACAGAGGCTATAGTAATCAGCCCCAGCATTTT